Shown below are 21 T cell receptor beta chains from a single sample sequenced in a study of molecular identifiers for immune sequencing clone quantification. A single record per CDR3 protein comes from TCRdb applying MiXCR to the PCR reads. Of 400,000 to 600,000 distinct CDR3 sequences listed, about 25% were seen once; the top ten hold under 0.8%. Sequences were obtained from naive CD8+ T cells from blood, with Jurkat cell RNA spiked in. Subset described: FACS-sorted CD8+CD4-CCR7+CD45RA+ naive T cells. These receptors were obtained from a human donor in good health. Some libraries in this study had Jurkat cell RNA spiked in.

This clonotype was recorded once. A much larger clone is a single base away; this may be a read error. The gene calls are TRBV4-3 and TRBJ2-7, with D perhaps given as TRBD1 or TRBD2 (5 bases each). Germline lookup yields CDR1 LGHNA and CDR2 YSLEER. V was cut by 0 bases and J by 6 bases, with 18 bases left in between. The CDR3 runs 16 residues. Written as DNA, the CDR3 is TGCGCCAGCAGCCAAGATTGGCTGGTAGGGACCTGCGAGCAGTACTTC. It specifies CASSQDWLVGTCEQYF.

This clonotype was seen only a few times. This CDR3 is CASSQDGGLNYGYTF. CDR3 coding DNA: TGCGCCAGCAGCCAAGATGGGGGGCTTAACTATGGCTACACCTTC. V usage is TRBV4-3 and J usage is TRBJ1-2; TRBD1 is a possible D gene (6 bases). V lost 0 bases to trimming and J lost 1 base, with 9 bases between them. The CDR3 is 15 amino acids. The germline CDR1 and CDR2 sequences are LGHNA and YSLEER.

This clonotype was counted only a few times. The chain has TRBV7-9 and TRBJ2-7; D may match TRBD1 or TRBD2 (5 bases each). This CDR3 has 14 amino acids. V lost 2 bases to trimming and J lost 7 bases, with 15 bases between them. CDR1 and CDR2 from the germline V gene are SEHNR and FQNEAQ (reference sequence). CDR3 DNA sequence: TGTGCCAGCAGCTTACCCGCAGGTGGGGGTGAGCAGTACTTC. Amino acids: CASSLPAGGGEQYF.

The chain has TRBV15 and TRBJ2-5, with 11 bases matching TRBD2. Germline V gene sequence: CDR1 LNHNV, CDR2 YYDKDF (reference sequence). The CDR3 consists of 13 residues. With 6 bases clipped from V and 5 bases from J, the junction kept 2 bases outside the gene matches. The CDR3 DNA reads as TGTGCCACCAGGGGACTAGCGGAGGAGACCCAGTACTTC. It codes for CATRGLAEETQYF.

The sample holds a few counts of this clonotype. The chain carries TRBV10-3 and TRBJ2-5; D unclear. CDR3 length equals 14 residues. Looked up from germline, CDR1 is ENHRY and CDR2 is SYGVKD. V was cut by 0 bases and J by 1 base, with 6 bases left in between. The CDR3 DNA follows: TGTGCCATCAGTGAGTCGGTGGGCCAAGAGACCCAGTACTTC. Its protein is CAISESVGQETQYF.

This clonotype was picked up a small number of times. The rearrangement uses TRBV7-9 and TRBJ2-1, with a possible D match to TRBD1 (6 bases). Germline V gives CDR1 SEHNR, CDR2 FQNEAQ (reference sequence). The V gene lost 6 bases and the J gene lost 0 bases, with 15 bases spanning the gap. This CDR3 is built from 16 residues. The CDR3 sequence is CASSHGLGGSYNEQFF. DNA of the CDR3: TGTGCCAGCAGTCATGGTCTAGGGGGCTCCTACAATGAGCAGTTCTTC. The full variable domain, with the rest looked up from reference TRBV7-9 and TRBJ2-1, is DTGVSQNPRHKITKRGQNVTFRCDPISEHNRLYWYRQTLGQGPEFLTYFQNEAQLEKSRLLSDRFSAERPKGSFSTLEIQRTEQGDSAMYLCASSHGLGGSYNEQFFGPGTRLTVL.

Worth noting for this clonotype: Its ends do not fully match the called genes, so a read error is possible. The chain recombines TRBV27 with TRBJ1-2; weak D call: TRBD1 (6 bases). The CDR3 consists of 14 residues. From germline, CDR1 is MNHEY and CDR2 SMNVEV (reference sequence). CDR3 in DNA: TGTGCCAGCGGTTTTGGGGGCGGCTACTATGGCTACACCTTC. Translating it yields CASGFGGGYYGYTF.

The table lists this clonotype with many counts. The rearrangement links TRBV28 to TRBJ1-6; D is undetermined. The CDR3 length is 13 residues. V was pared by 7 bases and J by 7 bases, with 11 bases between. In germline, CDR1 is MDHEN, CDR2 SYDVKM. CDR3 residues: CASNFAENSPLHF. CDR3 nucleotide sequence: TGTGCCAGCAATTTCGCGGAAAATTCACCCCTCCACTTT.

A few counts support this clonotype. The genes are TRBV29-1 and TRBJ2-2; D unresolved. The CDR3 contains 13 residues. The V end was cut by 7 bases, the J end by 1 base, with 10 bases between. Per germline, CDR1 SQVTM and CDR2 ANQGSEA. The CDR3 DNA reads TGCAGCGCCCTCATGGAGAACACCGGGGAGCTGTTTTTT. This translates into CSALMENTGELFF.

This clonotype was seen repeatedly, ten times or more. This chain uses TRBV15 with TRBJ2-2; perhaps TRBD2 as D (6 bases). V shed 5 bases and J shed 8 bases, with 21 bases lying between them. This CDR3 region has 16 residues. CDR1 and CDR2 (germline): LNHNV, YYDKDF (reference sequence). CDR3: CATSRPDGGGLGELFF. DNA for the CDR3: TGTGCCACCAGCCGGCCGGATGGCGGAGGGCTTGGGGAGCTGTTTTTT.

This clonotype was counted ten times or more. V usage is TRBV5-1 and J usage is TRBJ1-1; D remains ambiguous. This CDR3 spans 14 amino acids. V was cut by 0 bases and J by 0 bases, with 6 bases left in between. CDR1 SGHRS and CDR2 YFSETQ come from the germline V gene. This CDR3 reads CASSLGHLNTEAFF. As DNA, the CDR3 is TGCGCCAGCAGCTTGGGGCACCTGAACACTGAAGCTTTCTTT.

J is TRBJ2-2 and V is TRBV9; the D gene is possibly TRBD2 (7 bases). CDR3 length equals 16 residues. Trimming took 0 bases from V and 5 from J, leaving 14 bases between them. The germline gives CDR1 SGDLS, CDR2 YYNGEE. CDR3 in DNA: TGTGCCAGCAGCGTAGAAGGGGGGGCGGGTACCGGGGAGCTGTTTTTT. Protein: CASSVEGGAGTGELFF. The whole variable domain, filled in from reference TRBV9 and TRBJ2-2, reads DSGVTQTPKHLITATGQRVTLRCSPRSGDLSVYWYQQSLDQGLQFLIQYYNGEERAKGNILERFSAQQFPDLHSELNLSSLELGDSALYFCASSVEGGAGTGELFFGEGSRLTVL.

The chain combines TRBV9 with TRBJ1-1; D is uncertain. Germline-derived CDR1 and CDR2 are SGDLS and YYNGEE. The ends were cut back, 4 bases at V and 2 bases at J, with 9 bases in the middle. The CDR3 is 13 residues long. The CDR3 nucleotides read TGTGCCAGCAGCATAGAGTTCAACACTGAAGCTTTCTTT. Translation: CASSIEFNTEAFF.

This clonotype was counted many times. The V call is TRBV12-3 or TRBV12-4, the J call TRBJ1-1, with D unresolved. The CDR3 is 13 residues long. V lost 4 bases and J lost 1, with 7 bases in between. CDR3 bases: TGTGCCAGCAGTTATGTCCAGAACACTGAAGCTTTCTTT. Translating it yields CASSYVQNTEAFF.

The V call is TRBV4-3, the J call TRBJ1-1, with a possible D match to TRBD1 (6 bases). There are 14 residues in the CDR3. V was shortened by 4 bases and J by 8 bases, with 17 bases between the two germline ends. Looked up from germline, CDR1 is LGHNA and CDR2 is YSLEER. The CDR3 loop is CASSRARGTLEAFF. DNA of the CDR3: TGCGCCAGCAGCCGAGCCCGGGGGACACTCGAAGCTTTCTTT.

The gene calls are TRBV30 and TRBJ1-2; the D gene is possibly TRBD1 (6 bases). Germline CDR1 reads GTSNPN; CDR2 reads SVGIG (reference sequence). This CDR3 is built from 13 residues. V was trimmed by 2 bases and J by 4 bases, leaving 11 bases between them. The CDR3 sequence is CAWSIGQIYGYTF. CDR3 bases: TGTGCCTGGAGTATCGGACAGATCTATGGCTACACCTTC.

This clonotype was detected ten times or more. The chain carries TRBV29-1 and TRBJ2-4, with D maybe TRBD1 (5 bases). The CDR3 is 14 residues long. CDR1 is SQVTM, CDR2 ANQGSEA, per germline. Trimming shortened V by 4 bases and J by 2 bases, and 12 bases separated the two germline ends. CDR3: CSVAGQGSKNIQYF. The CDR3 bases are TGCAGCGTTGCTGGTCAGGGTTCCAAAAACATTCAGTACTTC.

The rearrangement links TRBV4-1 to TRBJ1-2, with D perhaps matching TRBD1 (5 bases). This CDR3 has 15 residues. V was trimmed by 3 bases and J by 5 bases, leaving 16 bases between them. In germline, CDR1 is MGHRA, CDR2 YSYEKL. The CDR3 reads CASSQALSGAYGYTF. DNA of the CDR3: TGCGCCAGCAGCCAGGCCCTCTCTGGGGCATATGGCTACACCTTC.

The chain carries TRBV7-6 and TRBJ2-5; 15 nucleotides align to TRBD2. Trimming took 5 bases from V and 1 from J; bases not matched to a gene: 11. CDR3 length equals 19 residues. The germline CDR1 and CDR2 sequences are SGHVS and FNYEAQ. This CDR3 reads CASSTRTSGRAATQETQYF. CDR3 coding DNA: TGTGCCAGCAGCACCCGGACTAGCGGGAGGGCCGCGACCCAAGAGACCCAGTACTTC.

This clonotype turned up a few times. V and J are TRBV7-6 and TRBJ2-7; 10 bases align to TRBD1. The CDR3 spans 15 residues. The germline CDR1 and CDR2 sequences are SGHVS and FNYEAQ. With 4 bases clipped from V and 2 bases from J, the junction kept 5 bases outside the gene matches. The CDR3: CASSSTGTGAYEQYF. CDR3 bases: TGTGCCAGCAGCTCAACCGGGACAGGGGCCTACGAGCAGTACTTC.

In this sample, this clonotype turned up a few times. The V call is TRBV10-3, the J call TRBJ2-5; TRBD1 aligns across 7 bases. The CDR3 is made up of 14 amino acids. Germline V gene sequence: CDR1 ENHRY, CDR2 SYGVKD. The V segment lost 4 bases and the J segment 5 bases; nucleotides outside the gene matches: 7. DNA for the CDR3: TGTGCCATCAGTGGAACAGGGGTCTCGGAGACCCAGTACTTC. It codes for CAISGTGVSETQYF.